This entry features one TCR beta chain sequence. The target of this receptor is not known. No qualities accompany the bases; no much larger clone lies one base away. This specimen comes from a study of blood T cell repertoires in COVID-19 (dated by TCRdb to about 2020). Describing the broader study: Collaborator samples came from the United States, Italy and Spain and covered acute and convalescent phases of COVID-19. The prospective study material was composed of cDNA or gDNA derived from T cells, B-cell-depleted T cells, or PBMCs. The dataset comprised deeply sampled blood TCRbeta repertoires from subjects exposed to, actively infected with, or recovered from COVID-19. The repertoires were made available in a free public database intended to serve as a resource for research on the immune response to SARS-CoV-2. Samples were obtained from the ongoing ImmuneRACE study (first 160 participants) and from some 1,300 subjects provided by 6 global collaborators. A de-identified subject ID, COVID-19 status, age in years and sex were almost always included in the sample metadata. Where available, HLA class I and class II types were obtained from metadata supplied by the sample provider rather than from assay-based typing.

What the study reported, not specific to this receptor: Clinical and demographic metadata were provided uncurated, with the amount varying by source and participant.

TCRbeta CDR3 regions were amplified from genomic DNA by means of the immunoSEQ Assay, a bias-controlled multiplex PCR. As for the authors' bioinformatics: Within the assay, amplification of reference gene primers was used to estimate how many nucleated cells each sample contained. To quantify the absolute abundance of each unique TCRbeta CDR3 rearrangement, sequence reads were collapsed and filtered. For each sample, productive Simpson clonality was calculated as the square root of Simpson's diversity index over productive rearrangements. As stored in TCRdb, this immuneACCESS dataset retains in-frame rearrangements with V and J assigned. A fraction of the clones does not appear; measured against another copy, unresolved V genes explain less than half of the discrepancy, and the remainder lacks a known reason. The D gene and trimming were derived from the DNA, and the V and J assignments and clone size from that table. Here the sample has about 210,000 clones; under 85% occur a single time. Of the sample, approximately 8% falls within the top ten clones.

In Seattle, one collaborating source enrolled patients while the infection was active and tracked those patients longitudinally over the course of disease. The collaborating institutions used their own protocols to collect whole blood in K2EDTA tubes. For TCRbeta analysis, collaborators shipped samples as frozen whole blood, isolated PBMCs, or DNA extracted from either of those sample types. The receptor was isolated from an elderly woman with COVID-19, enrolled during active disease. The sequenced sample consisted of peripheral blood.

At the DNA level, the sequence is TGTGCCAGCAAAAATACAGGGGACTATGGCTACACCTTC. This yields the protein CASKNTGDYGYTF. The chain is assembled from TRBV27 and TRBJ1-2; 7 middle bases align to TRBD1. V is cut back by 7 bases and J by 3 bases, with 5 bases in the junction unmatched. The CDR3 runs 13 residues from the cysteine to the phenylalanine. CDR3 DNA is the only sequence kept; it has 39 bases, read in frame from the first base. The germline V gene (reference sequence) yields MNHEY for CDR1 and SMNVEV for CDR2.